The rows below give T cell receptor beta chains drawn from one sample of a study of T-cell memory formation after mild COVID-19. From the 5' RACE reads, TCRdb called clonotypes with MiXCR, one entry per CDR3 protein. The repertoire holds roughly 130,000 distinct CDR3 sequences, with more than 15% as singletons. The sample consisted of PBMCs or a T cell subset sorted from them (not recorded which). The receptors stem from a man between 18 and 35 years old who had mild COVID-19 (a few samples of this study predate the infection). Cell type and time point are not known. CDR3s include the opening cysteine and the closing phenylalanine or tryptophan. The D gene is left open where the match is weak. A clone size is listed for some rows: how often the clone was seen (once, few, many), or a class if it is expanded.

d_call	v_call	clone_size	j_call	cdr3_aa	cdr3_nt
NA	TRBV5-1	NA	TRBJ2-2	CASSLLERDTGELFF	TGCGCCAGCAGCTTGCTTGAAAGGGACACCGGGGAGCTGTTTTTT
NA	TRBV7-6	few	TRBJ1-4	CASSRNPGTLGEKLFF	TGTGCCAGCAGCCGAAACCCTGGGACGTTGGGGGAAAAACTGTTTTTT
NA	TRBV7-9	NA	TRBJ1-6	CASSLGERYSPLHF	TGTGCCAGCAGCTTAGGGGAGCGGTATTCACCCCTCCACTTT
NA	TRBV20-1	few	TRBJ2-3	CSAAAGSIPDTQYF	TGCAGTGCCGCCGCAGGGAGTATCCCAGATACGCAGTATTTT
NA	TRBV5-1	few	TRBJ2-6	CASSVAVSGANVLTF	TGCGCCAGCAGCGTAGCGGTGTCTGGGGCCAACGTCCTGACTTTC
TRBD1	TRBV18	many	TRBJ2-3	CASSRQGATDTQYF	TGTGCCAGCTCAAGGCAGGGGGCGACAGATACGCAGTATTTT
NA	TRBV7-6	NA	TRBJ2-7	CASSLSGTASYEQYF	TGTGCCAGCAGCTTATCCGGGACGGCGTCCTACGAGCAGTACTTC
TRBD2	TRBV24-1	few	TRBJ2-1	CATALAGPTYVEQFF	TGTGCCACCGCATTAGCGGGGCCCACTTATGTCGAGCAGTTCTTC
NA	TRBV12-3/TRBV12-4	few	TRBJ2-1	CASSPPGLWYNEQFF	TGTGCCAGCAGTCCTCCGGGGCTGTGGTACAATGAGCAGTTCTTC
TRBD2	TRBV27	few	TRBJ2-3	CASSPSPSGGTDTQYF	TGTGCCAGCAGTCCCTCCCCTAGCGGGGGGACAGATACGCAGTATTTT
NA	TRBV30	few	TRBJ2-2	CASLRQAGRTGELFF	TGTGCCTCCTTAAGACAGGCTGGTAGGACCGGGGAGCTGTTTTTT
TRBD2	TRBV15	NA	TRBJ2-5	CATSRGKRGEETQYF	TGTGCCACCAGCAGAGGAAAGCGGGGCGAAGAGACCCAGTACTTC
TRBD1	TRBV7-9	NA	TRBJ1-5	CASSLGGTGAQPQHF	TGTGCCAGCAGCTTGGGAGGGACAGGGGCACAGCCCCAGCATTTT
NA	TRBV7-2	many	TRBJ2-5	CASSQRWSQETQYF	TGTGCCAGCAGCCAGAGGTGGTCCCAAGAGACCCAGTACTTC
TRBD2	TRBV5-1	many	TRBJ2-3	CASSLLGGGADTQYF	TGCGCCAGCAGCCTACTTGGCGGGGGGGCAGATACGCAGTATTTT
NA	TRBV5-4	many	TRBJ2-7	CASSLGLHPGNYEQYF	TGTGCCAGCAGCTTGGGACTCCACCCGGGGAACTACGAGCAGTACTTC
TRBD2	TRBV6-1	few	TRBJ2-7	CASRKPSGGVYEQYF	TGTGCCAGCAGGAAACCTAGCGGGGGGGTCTACGAGCAGTACTTC
TRBD1	TRBV5-1	NA	TRBJ1-1	CASSLGTGGSPNDLTEAFF	TGCGCCAGCAGCTTGGGGACAGGGGGCAGCCCGAACGACCTCACTGAAGCTTTCTTT
NA	TRBV4-1	NA	TRBJ1-6	CASSQVGGTYNSPLHF	TGCGCCAGCAGCCAAGTCGGCGGCACCTATAATTCACCCCTCCACTTT
NA	TRBV12-5	NA	TRBJ2-5	CASGLVKTQYF	TGTGCTAGTGGTTTGGTAAAGACCCAGTACTTC
NA	TRBV13	few	TRBJ2-3	CASSLGLPPSTDTQYF	TGTGCCAGCAGCTTAGGGCTCCCACCCAGCACAGATACGCAGTATTTT
NA	TRBV14	few	TRBJ1-2	CASSQDRSGDYGYTF	TGTGCCAGCAGCCAAGATCGGTCGGGGGACTATGGCTACACCTTC
NA	TRBV12-3/TRBV12-4	NA	TRBJ1-1	CASSSLGYTEAFF	TGTGCCAGCAGTTCTCTTGGGTACACTGAAGCTTTCTTT
TRBD2	TRBV5-1	few	TRBJ2-3	CASSLKVSSGDTDTQYF	TGCGCCAGCAGCTTGAAGGTCTCTAGCGGGGACACAGATACGCAGTATTTT
NA	TRBV12-3/TRBV12-4	few	TRBJ1-2	CASSPRGGYGYTF	TGTGCCAGCAGCCCGAGGGGCGGCTATGGCTACACCTTC
TRBD2	TRBV12-3/TRBV12-4	few	TRBJ2-5	CASRRGGDAETQYF	TGTGCCAGCAGACGGGGAGGGGATGCGGAGACCCAGTACTTC
TRBD2	TRBV5-1	NA	TRBJ2-1	CASSRGDALSYNEQFF	TGCGCCAGCAGCCGGGGGGACGCACTATCCTACAATGAGCAGTTCTTC
TRBD1	TRBV6-5	NA	TRBJ1-2	CASSRRQGALGGYTF	TGTGCCAGCAGCAGAAGACAGGGGGCATTAGGTGGCTACACCTTC
NA	TRBV4-3	few	TRBJ2-3	CASSPGGLSGDTQYF	TGCGCCAGCAGCCCTGGGGGGCTTTCGGGAGATACGCAGTATTTT
NA	TRBV9	NA	TRBJ2-3	CASSVGSRGPSTDTQYF	TGTGCCAGCAGCGTAGGGTCGAGGGGCCCTAGCACAGATACGCAGTATTTT
NA	TRBV15	NA	TRBJ2-3	CATSREVPSGTDTQYF	TGTGCCACCAGCAGGGAGGTCCCGTCTGGCACAGATACGCAGTATTTT
TRBD1	TRBV4-3	few	TRBJ2-1	CASSPLGQGNEQFF	TGCGCCAGCAGTCCACTCGGACAGGGCAATGAGCAGTTCTTC
NA	TRBV14	NA	TRBJ1-5	CASSQVSGRPQHF	TGTGCCAGCAGCCAAGTTAGTGGCCGCCCCCAGCATTTT
TRBD2	TRBV9	few	TRBJ2-5	CASITSGGAQETQYF	TGTGCCAGTATTACTAGCGGGGGGGCTCAAGAGACCCAGTACTTC
NA	TRBV6-2/TRBV6-3	NA	TRBJ2-5	CASSYWISETQYF	TGTGCCAGCAGTTACTGGATATCGGAGACCCAGTACTTC
TRBD1	TRBV12-3/TRBV12-4	few	TRBJ1-4	CASSPTGGQSGEKLFF	TGTGCCAGCAGTCCGACAGGGGGCCAAAGTGGTGAAAAACTGTTTTTT
TRBD1	TRBV5-6	NA	TRBJ1-2	CASSRDSYYGYTF	TGTGCCAGCAGCAGGGACAGCTACTATGGCTACACCTTC
NA	TRBV29-1	NA	TRBJ2-5	CSVDGKSGQETQYF	TGCAGCGTTGACGGCAAGTCTGGGCAAGAGACCCAGTACTTC
TRBD1	TRBV5-1	NA	TRBJ1-6	CASSDRQGDSSPLHF	TGCGCCAGCAGCGACCGACAGGGTGACAGTTCACCCCTCCACTTT
TRBD2	TRBV7-2	few	TRBJ2-3	CASSLGTSGGEEYF	TGTGCCAGCAGCTTAGGGACTAGCGGGGGGGAAGAGTATTTT
TRBD2	TRBV20-1	many	TRBJ2-1	CSAPRSSGINEQFF	TGCAGTGCTCCGCGGAGTAGCGGGATCAATGAGCAGTTCTTC
TRBD1	TRBV28	NA	TRBJ2-5	CASSWDRKTQYF	TGTGCCAGCAGTTGGGACAGGAAGACCCAGTACTTC
NA	TRBV5-4	few	TRBJ1-1	CASSSGTSGTEAFF	TGTGCCAGCAGCTCCGGGACCTCAGGGACTGAAGCTTTCTTT
TRBD1	TRBV28	NA	TRBJ2-1	CASSLTQGGPFF	TGTGCCAGCAGTTTGACACAGGGGGGTCCGTTCTTC